One sample yielded the 22 T cell receptor beta chains listed below, sequenced in a study of blood T cell repertoires in COVID-19. TCRdb's table, derived via immunoSEQ multiplex PCR, lists solely in-frame clones and lacks some. The sample contains 300,000 or so clones, about 90% of which appear only once. The sample comprised peripheral blood. The receptors derive from a woman aged 40 to 50 with acute or convalescent COVID-19.

This chain joins TRBV6-5 and TRBJ2-1; D unclear. This CDR3 contains 13 residues. Trimming took off 8 bases at V and 6 bases at J, with 14 bases between the two ends. Germline assignment: CDR1 MNHEY and CDR2 SVGAGI. CDR3 coding DNA: TGTGCCAGCCAGGTTGTTAACGGCAATGAGCAGTTCTTC. It specifies CASQVVNGNEQFF.

This clone was seen once. The chain couples TRBV6-2 or TRBV6-3 to TRBJ1-4; D gene uncertain. From germline, CDR1 is MNHEY and CDR2 SVGEGT. The CDR3 runs 15 residues. V lost 5 bases and J 7 bases, leaving 17 bases between the germline ends. The CDR3 sequence: CASSHPGALLEKLFF. DNA of the CDR3: TGTGCCAGCAGTCACCCGGGAGCACTACTTGAAAAACTGTTTTTT.

V and J are TRBV2 and TRBJ2-5; the match to TRBD2 covers 8 bases. The CDR3 is 17 residues long. Germline assignment: CDR1 SNHLY and CDR2 FYNNEI. Trimming cost V 4 bases and J 3 bases; bases outside gene matches: 13. The chain's CDR3 is CASSGLARRRWKETQYF. Written as DNA, the CDR3 is TGTGCCAGCAGTGGACTAGCGAGGCGTCGGTGGAAAGAGACCCAGTACTTC. Together with reference TRBV2 and TRBJ2-5, the CDR3 gives the full variable domain: EPEVTQTPSHQVTQMGQEVILRCVPISNHLYFYWYRQILGQKVEFLVSFYNNEISEKSEIFDDQFSVERPDGSNFTLKIRSTKLEDSAMYFCASSGLARRRWKETQYFGPGTRLLVL.

The chain combines TRBV6-5 with TRBJ1-2; no firm D call. Germline CDR1 is MNHEY and CDR2 is SVGAGI. V was cut by 7 bases and J by 14 bases, with 23 bases left in between. The CDR3 is 13 amino acids. CDR3 nucleotides: TGTGCCAGCACTCAAGGAGCCCATTCGCTCTGGACCTTC. The encoded protein is CASTQGAHSLWTF.

The chain uses TRBV5-1 and TRBJ1-4; TRBD1 might be the D (6 bases). V dropped 4 bases and J dropped 1 base, with 11 bases sitting between them. The length of the CDR3 is 15 residues. Germline V lookup: CDR1 SGHRS, CDR2 YFSETQ. CDR3 in amino acids: CASSTQGQTNEKLFF. The CDR3 nucleotides are TGCGCCAGCAGCACCCAGGGGCAAACTAATGAAAAACTGTTTTTT.

The CDR3 DNA follows: TGCGCCAGCAGCTTGGAAAGTGCGGGAAGGGCGGACTACACCTTC. This gives the protein CASSLESAGRADYTF. The chain employs TRBV5-1 and TRBJ1-2, with D unresolved. Per germline, CDR1 SGHRS and CDR2 YFSETQ. Trimming cost V 0 bases and J 10 bases, with 19 bases left between them. CDR3 length equals 15 residues. Supplemented by reference TRBV5-1 and TRBJ1-2, the full variable domain reads KAGVTQTPRYLIKTRGQQVTLSCSPISGHRSVSWYQQTPGQGLQFLFEYFSETQRNKGNFPGRFSGRQFSNSRSEMNVSTLELGDSALYLCASSLESAGRADYTFGSGTRLTVV.

This rearrangement joins TRBV3-1 (or the pseudogene TRBV3-2) to TRBJ1-2; 10 nucleotides match TRBD1. The CDR3 has 15 amino acids. V gave up 4 bases and J gave up 4 bases; unmatched junction bases: 6. Germline V gives CDR1 LGHDT, CDR2 YNNKEL (reference sequence). DNA for the CDR3: TGTGCCAGCAGCCGTTCTTGGGACAGGGGCTATGGCTACACCTTC. It translates to CASSRSWDRGYGYTF.

The chain uses TRBV30 and TRBJ2-2; D gene ambiguous. Germline V CDR1 and CDR2: GTSNPN, SVGIG (reference sequence). The CDR3 runs to 15 residues. V was shortened by 2 bases and J by 1 base, with 11 bases between the two germline ends. CDR3 sequence: CAWSPQRLNTGELFF. The CDR3 DNA reads as TGTGCCTGGAGTCCGCAACGGTTGAACACCGGGGAGCTGTTTTTT.

This clone was detected a few times. The J gene is TRBJ1-2, the V gene TRBV5-6, with D hard to call. The V gene's germline CDR1 is SGHDT and CDR2 YYEEEE. V gave up 10 bases and J gave up 3 bases, with 13 bases separating them. This CDR3 spans 12 amino acids. CDR3 nucleotide sequence: TGTGCCTCCTCTGCGTCCTACTATGGCTACACCTTC. This encodes CASSASYYGYTF. Full variable domain (outside the CDR3, taken from reference TRBV5-6 and TRBJ1-2): DAGVTQSPTHLIKTRGQQVTLRCSPKSGHDTVSWYQQALGQGPQFIFQYYEEEERQRGNFPDRFSGHQFPNYSSELNVNALLLGDSALYLCASSASYYGYTFGSGTRLTVV.

This clone has just a few counts. V usage is TRBV4-1 and J usage is TRBJ1-5; a possible D gene is TRBD1 (5 bases). V shed 4 bases and J shed 2 bases, with 15 bases lying between them. Looked up from germline, CDR1 is MGHRA and CDR2 is YSYEKL. This CDR3 has 16 amino acids. The CDR3 bases are TGCGCCAGCAGCCGGAGGGTAGGGGCTGGCAATCAGCCCCAGCATTTT. Its translation is CASSRRVGAGNQPQHF.

The rearrangement uses TRBV19 and TRBJ2-2; 8 positions agree with TRBD2. Germline CDR1 and CDR2: LNHDA and SQIVND (reference sequence). The CDR3 length is 16 residues. J lost 7 bases, V lost 7 bases, and 14 bases had no gene match. For the CDR3, the DNA is TGTGCCAGTAAGGTAGCGGGGCGGTTCTTCGGCGGGGAGCTGTTTTTT. Protein product: CASKVAGRFFGGELFF.

CDR3 nucleotides: TGTGCCAGCAGTTTGGCGGGACGTTCCTCTGGAAACACCATATATTTT. Protein: CASSLAGRSSGNTIYF. The rearrangement uses TRBV28 and TRBJ1-3, with TRBD1 as a possible D gene (5 bases). Germline-derived CDR1 and CDR2 are MDHEN and SYDVKM. V was cut by 3 bases and J by 0 bases, with 12 bases left in between. The CDR3 length is 16 residues.

This chain links TRBV7-6 with TRBJ2-2, with a weak D call TRBD1 (6 bases). V was clipped by 8 bases and J by 4 bases, with 17 bases between them. The CDR3 is 15 residues long. Germline-derived CDR1 and CDR2 are SGHVS and FNYEAQ. This CDR3 is CASAQQGPGTGELFF. CDR3 coding DNA: TGTGCCAGCGCTCAACAGGGCCCGGGCACCGGGGAGCTGTTTTTT.

V gene TRBV15 combines with J gene TRBJ1-5; D uncertain. The V end was cut by 7 bases, the J end by 4 bases, with 17 bases between. This CDR3 is 15 amino acids long. Germline values: CDR1 LNHNV, CDR2 YYDKDF (reference sequence). The CDR3 DNA is TGTGCCACCACCCCCGGGTCGGGGTGGAATCAGCCCCAGCATTTT. Protein product: CATTPGSGWNQPQHF.

This chain connects TRBV19 to TRBJ1-5; 7 bases line up with TRBD1. The CDR3 loop spans 15 amino acids. CDR1 and CDR2 (germline): LNHDA, SQIVND (reference sequence). The V gene end was trimmed by 7 bases and the J gene end by 0 bases; junction bases not matched to a gene: 6. CDR3 nucleotides: TGTGCCAGTACGGGGACAGTGTATAGCAATCAGCCCCAGCATTTT. Residues: CASTGTVYSNQPQHF.

V gene TRBV10-2 combines with J gene TRBJ1-2, with 8 nucleotides matching TRBD1. Losses at the gene ends were 7 bases for V and 4 bases for J; bases not matched to a gene: 8. Germline values: CDR1 WSHSY, CDR2 SAAADI. This CDR3 is 14 amino acids long. CDR3 sequence reads: CASKVTGGSYGYTF. The CDR3 DNA is TGCGCCAGCAAGGTAACAGGGGGTTCCTATGGCTACACCTTC.

The rearrangement links TRBV5-8 to TRBJ1-5, with 8 bases that match TRBD1. Germline V gene data show CDR1 as SGHTS and CDR2 as YDEGEE. V was pared by 4 bases and J by 0 bases, with 12 bases of the junction left unmatched. This CDR3 has 18 residues. In nucleotides, the CDR3 is TGTGCCAGCAGCCACTCGGACAGGGCGGCCCATAGCAATCAGCCCCAGCATTTT. Translation: CASSHSDRAAHSNQPQHF.

This chain links TRBV6-2 or TRBV6-3 with TRBJ1-5, with no clear D. Between the trimmed V and J ends, which lost 2 bases and 6 bases, there was a span of 11 bases. The CDR3 contains 14 residues. Germline V lookup: CDR1 MNHEY, CDR2 SVGEGT. Here the CDR3 reads CASSYTSAVQPQHF. CDR3 sequence (DNA): TGTGCCAGCAGTTACACGAGCGCAGTTCAGCCCCAGCATTTT.

The J gene is TRBJ1-2, the V gene TRBV5-1, with 8 bases fitting TRBD1. After removal of 2 bases from V and 4 bases from J, the junction contained 7 bases not matched to a gene. This CDR3 contains 15 residues. Germline assignment: CDR1 SGHRS and CDR2 YFSETQ. CDR3 protein: CASSFGAGGGYGYTF. CDR3 nucleotides: TGCGCCAGCAGCTTTGGGGCAGGGGGCGGCTATGGCTACACCTTC. The variable domain in full, with the rest retrieved from reference TRBV5-1 and TRBJ1-2, is KAGVTQTPRYLIKTRGQQVTLSCSPISGHRSVSWYQQTPGQGLQFLFEYFSETQRNKGNFPGRFSGRQFSNSRSEMNVSTLELGDSALYLCASSFGAGGGYGYTFGSGTRLTVV.

The J gene is TRBJ2-5, the V gene TRBV7-3; 9 nucleotides line up with TRBD1. The CDR3 loop spans 15 amino acids. J was trimmed by 5 bases and V by 6 bases; bases with no gene match: 10. CDR1 and CDR2 (germline): SGHTA, FQGTGA. The CDR3 spells CASRPGTGIFETQYF. DNA for the CDR3: TGTGCCAGCAGGCCCGGGACAGGGATTTTCGAGACCCAGTACTTC.

The rearrangement joins TRBV11-2 to TRBJ2-2; TRBD2 aligns across 7 bases. J was trimmed by 7 bases and V by 3 bases; bases with no gene match: 11. The CDR3 totals 16 residues. In germline, CDR1 is SGHAT, CDR2 FQNNGV. CDR3 loop: CASSFGKGRESGELFF. CDR3 coding DNA: TGTGCCAGCAGCTTCGGGAAGGGGAGGGAGAGCGGGGAGCTGTTTTTT.

CDR3 loop: CASSIRQGLDYGYTF. In DNA form, the CDR3 reads TGTGCCAGTAGTATAAGACAGGGGTTGGACTATGGCTACACCTTC. This chain links TRBV19 with TRBJ1-2, with 8 bases aligning to TRBD1. Losses at the gene ends were 2 bases for V and 3 bases for J; bases not matched to a gene: 5. The germline V gene encodes CDR1 LNHDA and CDR2 SQIVND (reference sequence). The CDR3 extends over 15 amino acids.